The 14 T cell receptor beta chains below all came from one sample that was sequenced in a study of cytomegalovirus exposure and HLA in healthy donors. The PCR contained 60 Vbeta and 13 Jbeta primers. Sequencing was performed with immunoSEQ multiplex PCR; in TCRdb, only in-frame clones are kept and a portion is missing. The sample contains 150,000 to 200,000 clones, more than 70% of which appear only once. The material sequenced was PBMCs. The origin of the receptors is a male donor in good health and CMV-seronegative.

This chain connects TRBV9 to TRBJ2-2, with D possibly matching TRBD1 (6 bases). From germline, CDR1 is SGDLS and CDR2 YYNGEE. Between the trimmed V and J ends, which lost 0 bases and 1 base, there was a span of 13 bases. This CDR3 is built from 17 residues. CDR3 region: CASSVEGWGQNTGELFF. DNA for the CDR3: TGTGCCAGCAGCGTAGAAGGGTGGGGGCAGAACACCGGGGAGCTGTTTTTT. Complete variable domain (other parts from reference TRBV9 and TRBJ2-2): DSGVTQTPKHLITATGQRVTLRCSPRSGDLSVYWYQQSLDQGLQFLIQYYNGEERAKGNILERFSAQQFPDLHSELNLSSLELGDSALYFCASSVEGWGQNTGELFFGEGSRLTVL.

The chain is built from TRBV27 and TRBJ2-2; 9 bases are a match to TRBD2. V lost 2 bases, J lost 7 bases, and 8 bases stayed unmatched. The CDR3 loop spans 16 amino acids. Germline assignment: CDR1 MNHEY and CDR2 SMNVEV (reference sequence). CDR3 protein: CASSLGLSGSGGELFF. Written as DNA, the CDR3 is TGTGCCAGCAGTTTAGGCCTTAGCGGGAGCGGCGGGGAGCTGTTTTTT.

This chain links TRBV27 with TRBJ2-7, with a possible D match to TRBD2 (5 bases). V gave up 2 bases and J gave up 3 bases, with 14 bases separating them. This CDR3 spans 15 amino acids. Germline values: CDR1 MNHEY, CDR2 SMNVEV (reference sequence). The CDR3 region is CASSLAGLSLYEQYF. CDR3 coding DNA: TGTGCCAGCAGTTTAGCGGGCCTTAGCCTCTACGAGCAGTACTTC.

V and J are TRBV10-3 and TRBJ2-1; 7 bases align to TRBD1. Trimming removed 10 bases from V and 5 bases from J; junction bases left unmatched: 11. This CDR3 has 14 amino acids. CDR1 and CDR2 (germline): ENHRY, SYGVKD. The CDR3 bases are TGTGCCACAACGGACAGGAAAACAAACAATGAGCAGTTCTTC. Protein sequence: CATTDRKTNNEQFF.

This clone was observed once. The J gene is TRBJ1-2, the V gene TRBV6-5, with TRBD1 matching over 7 bases. The CDR3 contains 15 residues. Germline V gene sequence: CDR1 MNHEY, CDR2 SVGAGI. The trim removed 6 bases at V and 6 bases at J, leaving 13 bases unmatched. This CDR3 is CASRMQGGSRHGYTF. The CDR3 coding sequence is TGTGCCAGCAGAATGCAAGGGGGCTCGAGGCATGGCTACACCTTC.

On this clone itself: At one end, the junction sequence differs from germline, possibly due to a read error. The chain is built from TRBV7-9 and TRBJ1-5, with a possible D match to TRBD1 (5 bases). CDR3 length equals 13 residues. Germline CDR1 reads SEHNR; CDR2 reads FQNEAQ (reference sequence). The CDR3 spells CSSSLGAKEPQHF. Here the CDR3 DNA reads TGTTCCAGCAGCTTAGGGGCCAAGGAGCCCCAGCATTTT.

The V gene is TRBV28, the J gene TRBJ1-2; 10 nucleotides line up with TRBD1. CDR1 MDHEN and CDR2 SYDVKM come from the germline V gene. The length of the CDR3 is 16 residues. The junction had 10 bases not matched to a gene; V was cut back by 8 bases and J by 1 base. CDR3 protein: CASRHGGTGVNYGYTF. CDR3 nucleotides: TGTGCCAGCCGCCACGGCGGGACAGGGGTTAACTATGGCTACACCTTC.

This clone showed up just once. The CDR3 sequence is CASSLGGQGGTEAFF. The CDR3 DNA reads TGTGCCAGCAGTTTAGGGGGACAGGGCGGGACTGAAGCTTTCTTT. The V and J genes are TRBV28 and TRBJ1-1; TRBD1 agrees at 9 bases. CDR1 and CDR2 (germline): MDHEN, SYDVKM. The length of the CDR3 is 15 residues. Unmatched junction bases numbered 6, after V lost 2 bases and J lost 5 bases.

The V and J genes are TRBV6-5 and TRBJ2-5; 8 bases map to TRBD1. J was trimmed by 5 bases and V by 4 bases; bases with no gene match: 6. Germline V CDR1 and CDR2: MNHEY, SVGAGI. This CDR3 has 14 residues. DNA for the CDR3: TGTGCCAGCAGTTCCCTCGACAGGGGCGAGACCCAGTACTTC. Translating gives CASSSLDRGETQYF.

The sample holds one count of this clone. V is TRBV2 and J is TRBJ1-5; 7 nucleotides agree with TRBD1. This CDR3 is built from 15 residues. Trimming took 8 bases from V and 1 from J; bases not matched to a gene: 8. Germline CDR1 and CDR2: SNHLY and FYNNEI. CDR3 nucleotide sequence: TGTGCCAGCTCCCCGGGACAGACAAGCAATCAGCCCCAGCATTTT. As protein: CASSPGQTSNQPQHF.

The V call is TRBV11-2, the J call TRBJ1-1; perhaps TRBD1 as D (6 bases). CDR3 size: 15 residues. V was pared by 3 bases and J by 5 bases, with 16 bases between. The germline V gene has CDR1 SGHAT and CDR2 FQNNGV. The CDR3 DNA follows: TGTGCCAGCAGCTTTGGCGGGGGCTGGGATACTGAAGCTTTCTTT. It codes for CASSFGGGWDTEAFF.

This sequence joins TRBV29-1 and TRBJ2-1; D perhaps matches TRBD2 (6 bases). The V end was cut by 2 bases, the J end by 9 bases, with 14 bases between. CDR3 length equals 13 residues. Germline V gene lookup returns CDR1 SQVTM and CDR2 ANQGSEA. This CDR3 reads CSVEKAWRGEQFF. CDR3 DNA: TGCAGCGTTGAAAAGGCTTGGCGGGGTGAGCAGTTCTTC.

V usage is TRBV5-5 and J usage is TRBJ1-1; D is undetermined. Looked up from germline, CDR1 is SGHKS and CDR2 is YYEKEE (reference sequence). Between the trimmed V and J ends, which lost 0 bases and 3 bases, there was a span of 3 bases. There are 12 residues in the CDR3. Here the CDR3 DNA reads TGTGCCAGCAGCTTGGCGTACACTGAAGCTTTCTTT. Translation: CASSLAYTEAFF.

This clone has more than one count but fewer than ten. The chain carries TRBV4-1 and TRBJ2-7, with 12 positions matching TRBD2. The CDR3 runs to 18 residues. Germline CDR1 is MGHRA and CDR2 is YSYEKL. The ends lost 4 bases at V and 5 bases at J; junction bases unmatched: 15. The DNA of the CDR3 is TGCGCCAGCAGCCCGAGAGGACTAGCGGGAAGTGGAGGAAACGAGCAGTACTTC. Translated, it gives CASSPRGLAGSGGNEQYF.